This T cell receptor (beta chain) was obtained from a study of blood T cell repertoires in COVID-19. The wider study: COVID-19 samples collected from the United States, Italy and Spain covered acute and convalescent phases. Nucleic acid was either cDNA or gDNA, and it came from T cells, B-cell-depleted T cells, or PBMCs.

In the original analysis: By means of reference gene primer amplification, nucleated cell counts were estimated. Repertoires were generated with immunoSEQ multiplex PCR, while TCRdb's copy carries only in-frame clones and drops some. The DNA was the basis for D and trimming; V, J and clone size are from that table. The data contain approximately 250,000 clones, 75% to 85% of them seen just once; the ten biggest clones take up under 2.5%. Trimming at V came to 1 base and at J to 10 bases, leaving 8 bases not matched to a gene. This CDR3 is built from 13 residues. Germline lookup yields CDR1 SGDLS and CDR2 YYNGEE.

The origin of this receptor is a man in his forties who had recovered from COVID-19. Source material: peripheral blood. The rearrangement uses TRBV9 and TRBJ2-7; 7 bases are shared with TRBD2. The CDR3 DNA sequence: TGTGCCAGCAGCGTATCCCGGGGAGGGGATCAGTACTTC. It yields the protein CASSVSRGGDQYF.